The 2 T cell receptor beta chains below were found in one sample sequenced in a study of cytomegalovirus exposure and HLA in healthy donors (dated by TCRdb to the late 2010s). The method was the immunoSEQ multiplex PCR assay. The multiplex PCR relied on a mix of 60 forward primers for TCR Vbeta segments and 13 reverse primers for TCR Jbeta segments. In TCRdb, the immuneACCESS table is reduced to in-frame sequences with V and J assigned. These tables do not hold every clone; where another copy was compared, an unresolved V gene accounts for under half, and the others remain unexplained. Here the sample has around 130,000 clones; around three fifths occur a single time. The ten top clones hold about 1.7% of the sample. The sequenced sample was PBMCs. These receptors were taken from a male donor in good health and CMV-seronegative.

The rearrangement uses TRBV7-3 and TRBJ2-1, with D possibly being TRBD1 (7 bases). The CDR3 has 17 residues. The germline V and J ends were trimmed by 1 base and 2 bases, with 15 bases remaining between them. CDR1 SGHTA and CDR2 FQGTGA come from the germline V gene. The CDR3 reads CASSLIGGGRTYNEQFF. CDR3 in DNA: TGTGCCAGCAGCTTAATTGGAGGGGGCCGAACCTACAATGAGCAGTTCTTC.

The chain's CDR3 is CASSFRTTEAFF. The CDR3 DNA reads as TGTGCCAGCAGCTTTAGGACTACTGAAGCTTTCTTT. The rearrangement links TRBV7-9 to TRBJ1-1; no clear D. The CDR3 has 12 residues. Trimming stripped 3 bases from V and 5 bases from J, with 7 bases between. The germline V gene encodes CDR1 SEHNR and CDR2 FQNEAQ (reference sequence).